This TCR beta chain was recovered during a study of radiotherapy plus CTLA-4 blockade in lung cancer. Across the whole study: Among all patients, around 19% showed objective responses, while 30% to 40% had disease control.

This clone was counted only a few times. In germline, CDR1 is LNHDA, CDR2 SQIVND (reference sequence). This CDR3 is 14 amino acids long. The V gene lost 3 bases and the J gene lost 4 bases, with 12 bases spanning the gap. The data were produced by immunoSEQ multiplex PCR, yet TCRdb's version contains in-frame clones alone and is incomplete. The sample contains tens of thousands of clones, roughly 80% of which appear only once. The chain links TRBV19 to TRBJ1-1, with D perhaps matching TRBD1 (6 bases). The sequence was collected from a human donor with non-small cell lung cancer who had stable disease on radiotherapy plus ipilimumab. Here the sequenced sample was peripheral blood, taken from a patient treated with radiotherapy plus ipilimumab. DNA for the CDR3: TGTGCCAGTAGTATCACCGTAGGGGGCACTGAAGCTTTCTTT. Translated: CASSITVGGTEAFF.